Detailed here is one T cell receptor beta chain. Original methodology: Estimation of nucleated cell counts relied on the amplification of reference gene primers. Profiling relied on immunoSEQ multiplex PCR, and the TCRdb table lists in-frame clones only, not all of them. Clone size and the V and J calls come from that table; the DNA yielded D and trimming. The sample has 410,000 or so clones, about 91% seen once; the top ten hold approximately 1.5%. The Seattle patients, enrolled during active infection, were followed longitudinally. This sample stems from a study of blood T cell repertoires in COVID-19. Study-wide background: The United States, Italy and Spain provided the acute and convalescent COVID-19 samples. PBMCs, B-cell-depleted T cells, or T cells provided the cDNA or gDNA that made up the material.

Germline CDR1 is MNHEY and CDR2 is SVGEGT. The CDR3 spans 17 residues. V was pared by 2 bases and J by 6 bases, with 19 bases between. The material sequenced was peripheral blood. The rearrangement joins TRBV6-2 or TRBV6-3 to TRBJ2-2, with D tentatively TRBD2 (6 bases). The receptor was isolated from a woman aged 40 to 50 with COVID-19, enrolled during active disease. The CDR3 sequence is CASSYVLASEDSGELFF. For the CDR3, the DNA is TGTGCCAGCAGTTACGTCTTGGCTAGCGAGGATTCCGGGGAGCTGTTTTTT.